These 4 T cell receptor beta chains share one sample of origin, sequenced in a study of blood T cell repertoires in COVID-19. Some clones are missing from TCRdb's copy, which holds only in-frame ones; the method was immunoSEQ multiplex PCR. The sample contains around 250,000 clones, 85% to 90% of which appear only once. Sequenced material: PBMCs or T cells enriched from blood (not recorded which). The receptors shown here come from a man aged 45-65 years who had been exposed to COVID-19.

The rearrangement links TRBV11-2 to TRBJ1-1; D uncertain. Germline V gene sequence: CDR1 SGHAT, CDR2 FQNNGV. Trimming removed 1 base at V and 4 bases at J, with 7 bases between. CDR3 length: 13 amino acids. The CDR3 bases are TGTGCCAGCAGCTTAGGCGTTGGCACTGAAGCTTTCTTT. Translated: CASSLGVGTEAFF. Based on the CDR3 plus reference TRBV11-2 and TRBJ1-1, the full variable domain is EAGVAQSPRYKIIEKRQSVAFWCNPISGHATLYWYQQILGQGPKLLIQFQNNGVVDDSQLPKDRFSAERLKGVDSTLKIQPAKLEDSAVYLCASSLGVGTEAFFGQGTRLTVV.

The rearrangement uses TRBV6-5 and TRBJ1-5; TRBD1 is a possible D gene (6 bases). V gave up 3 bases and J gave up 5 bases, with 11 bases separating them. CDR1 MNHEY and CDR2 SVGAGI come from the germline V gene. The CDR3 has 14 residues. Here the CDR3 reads CASSYLQGHQPQHF. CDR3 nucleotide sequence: TGTGCCAGCAGTTATCTGCAGGGGCATCAGCCCCAGCATTTT.

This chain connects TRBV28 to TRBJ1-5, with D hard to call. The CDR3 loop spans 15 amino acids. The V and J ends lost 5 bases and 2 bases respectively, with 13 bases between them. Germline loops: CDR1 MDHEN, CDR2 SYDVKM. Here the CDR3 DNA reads TGTGCCAGCAGTGAGGGCCTCGGGGGCAATCAGCCCCAGCATTTT. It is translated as CASSEGLGGNQPQHF. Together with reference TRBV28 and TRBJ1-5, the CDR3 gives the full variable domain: DVKVTQSSRYLVKRTGEKVFLECVQDMDHENMFWYRQDPGLGLRLIYFSYDVKMKEKGDIPEGYSVSREKKERFSLILESASTNQTSMYLCASSEGLGGNQPQHFGDGTRLSIL.

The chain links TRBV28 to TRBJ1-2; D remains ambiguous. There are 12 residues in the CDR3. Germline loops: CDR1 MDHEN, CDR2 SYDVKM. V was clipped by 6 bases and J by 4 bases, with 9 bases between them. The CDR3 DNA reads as TGTGCCAGCAGCGAGAGCGGCTATGGCTACACCTTC. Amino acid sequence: CASSESGYGYTF.